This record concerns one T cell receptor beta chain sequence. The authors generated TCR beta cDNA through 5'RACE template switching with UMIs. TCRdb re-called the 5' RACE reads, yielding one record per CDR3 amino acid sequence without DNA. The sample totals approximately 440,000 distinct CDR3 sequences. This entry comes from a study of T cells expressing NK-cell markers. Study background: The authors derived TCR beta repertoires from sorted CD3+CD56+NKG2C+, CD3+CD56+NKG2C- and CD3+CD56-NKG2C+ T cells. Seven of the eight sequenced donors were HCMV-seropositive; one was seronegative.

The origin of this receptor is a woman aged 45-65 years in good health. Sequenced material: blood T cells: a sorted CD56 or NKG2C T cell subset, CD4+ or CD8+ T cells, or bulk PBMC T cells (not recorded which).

The CDR3 loop reads CASSELGTGISGTQYF. The chain joins TRBV6-1 to TRBJ2-5; TCRdb reports TRBD1, a call that lacks DNA to check it against. The CDR3 consists of 16 residues. The V gene's germline CDR1 is MNHNS and CDR2 SASEGT.